The TCR beta chain under discussion was sequenced for a study of cytomegalovirus exposure and HLA in healthy donors (dated by TCRdb to about 2017). For the wider study: An earlier analysis of roughly 610 of the donors reported 276 Gb of sequence data and 100 million to 120 million unique TCR beta sequences obtained from about 170 million T cells. The study profiled the T cell repertoires of more than 500 subjects by immunosequencing and related them to cytomegalovirus serostatus. An early release that covered about 600 HLA-typed donors contained about 290 gigabases of sequencing data and 80 million or so unique TCR sequences. Across under 500 genotyped donors of the cohort, an average of approximately 240,000 unique TCR beta nucleotide sequences per donor were sequenced, and approximately 17% of those sequences were non-productive. The number of donors typed differed by locus, with about 629-630 for A, B, C, DRB1 and DQB1, around 560 for DQA1, 600 to 610 for DPA1, and approximately 470 for DPB1. Donor age, sex, ethnicity and CMV serostatus were compiled together with the repertoire data. A separate validation cohort of 100 to 150 different subjects was used in addition to the approximately 610-subject first cohort. In a later genetic analysis, genome-wide SNP genotypes for about 65% of the roughly 670 donors were used, and that subset was treated as a discovery cohort. Class I and class II HLA loci were covered by the typing at four-digit resolution. Rather than drawing on any new phenotypic data, the later analysis identified candidate immune exposures from TCR beta sequences and the way those sequences occurred across donors. To predict cytomegalovirus infection status, the study brought together high-throughput TCR immunosequencing, statistical association of individual TCRs with disease status, and machine learning. To study patterns of TCR occurrence, a later analysis re-analyzed previously published TCR beta repertoires from hundreds of donors and added high-resolution HLA genotyping. An earlier analysis of 500 to 650 of the donors applied high-throughput TCR beta sequencing to assess whether each TCR beta V gene segment acted as functional or pseudogenic. Roughly five DR-DQ haplotypes were handled as single units for association and clustering, since linkage in the cohort was strong. Among the approximately 420 genotyped donors, approximately 82% belonged to the genetic ancestry cluster associated with self-reported Caucasian donors. Every discovery cohort repertoire had been produced on one sequencing platform. The study was designed to test whether signatures of past pathogen exposure could be identified by cataloging public T cell receptors. Here is what the overall study found, with its caveats: A further reported finding was that TCR beta sequences accurately predicted the HLA-A and HLA-B alleles for most subjects in the first cohort. Some IMGT-functional V segments, including TRBV6-2 and TRBV6-3, could not be told apart with the 87-base-pair reads, so those segments were excluded. A later analysis found that TCR association rates varied across HLA loci, with DRB1 alleles showing the most associated TCRs and HLA-C alleles the fewest. In a later analysis, HLA-associated TCR beta chains showed more clonal expansion and lower generation probabilities than non-associated chains that were equally common. The study listed over 150 TCR beta chains as associated with cytomegalovirus. According to a later analysis, most CMV-associated TCR beta chains appeared to be HLA-restricted, and the HLA associations seemed to be driven largely by CMV exposure. In vitro tests confirmed that three of the cytomegalovirus-associated TCR beta chains recognize cytomegalovirus antigens. The cohort was sequenced for TCR beta chains only, and without alpha or paired-chain data the features that could be detected were limited. A later genetic analysis reported fewer N-insertions in productive TCRs among donors in an Asian-associated ancestry cluster than the roughly 640-donor mean. Because HLA typing was unavailable for some donors at each locus, only the typed subset was used in association tests. The earlier analysis of fewer than 750 of the donors excluded 15 to 20 rarely observed V segments, including chromosome 9 orphons, because counts were too low. Sequencing depth was assumed to be roughly uniform across donors in the presence/absence analyses, though that assumption may not hold. According to the authors, the approach could potentially be generalized to other disease states and immunological phenotypes. When HLA alleles, especially DR and DQ, strongly co-occurred, attributing TCR associations to individual alleles was difficult. In an earlier analysis of 587 of the donors, most TCR beta V segments appeared in productive rearrangements about 87% or about 30% of the time, broadly matching IMGT annotations. In a later genetic analysis, a missense DCLRE1C variant was associated with V-gene and J-gene trimming of TCR beta chains, and the association was replicated in an independent cohort. For the cohort, immune exposure information was limited to CMV serostatus. In a later analysis, about 16,000 TCR beta sequences were associated with specific HLA alleles at a false discovery rate of 0.05. Correlated functional status among segregating V segments might reflect linkage disequilibrium, but an unknown experimental factor could not be ruled out. The classifier was reported to diagnose cytomegalovirus status with high specificity and sensitivity in both the original and validation cohorts. Most TCR sequences were seen in very few donors, while some public TCRs were found in many individuals. According to a later analysis, parvovirus B19, influenza, CMV and Epstein-Barr virus appeared linked to several top co-occurrence clusters. A cluster of highly shared sequence variants was judged likely to represent a technical artifact of the sequencing pipeline.

A remark on this clone: There is no known antigen for this receptor. No per-base quality is available; no much larger clone lies one base away.

The cohort consisted of 650 to 700 healthy bone marrow donors. All cohort members were sampled while nominally healthy, although unrecorded immune exposures were likely present. The donor tested CMV seropositive, placing the donor among the 289 seropositive members of the cohort. A peripheral blood sample was collected from each donor, and TCR beta sequencing was performed on peripheral blood mononuclear cells. The Qiagen DNeasy Blood Extraction Kit was used to extract genomic DNA from the blood cell samples. The library relied on the immunoSEQ multiplex PCR assay. The multiplex PCR relied on a mix of 60 forward primers for TCR Vbeta segments and 13 reverse primers for TCR Jbeta segments. Amplification of the CDR3 region of rearranged TCR beta genes was performed with a multiplex PCR assay on genomic DNA. The amplified TCR beta libraries were sequenced on the Illumina HiSeq System as 87-base-pair reads. In the original analysis: In a later analysis, tens of millions of unique TCR beta chains were counted across the approximately 640 repertoires, and approximately 9.9 million of these chains were shared by at least two donors. Raw reads were error-corrected and collapsed into unique sequences with a nearest-neighbor algorithm that merged closely related sequences to remove PCR and sequencing errors. To assign V, D and J gene segments, CDR3 sequences were aligned to IMGT reference sequences. Each retained sequence needed at least a six-nucleotide match to both a V gene segment and a J gene segment. A rearrangement counted as productive if the CDR3 had no stop codons and remained in frame with V and J, and every other rearrangement counted as non-productive. CDR3 was defined according to IMGT convention as the region running from the second conserved V-encoded cysteine to the conserved J-encoded phenylalanine. The earlier analysis of some 550 of the donors excluded any sequence lacking an unambiguous match to a single V gene segment. An earlier analysis of several hundred of the donors called V segments functional above 56.7% productive rearrangements and segregating when the between-donor standard deviation exceeded 5%. A statistical classification framework was developed to diagnose cytomegalovirus status using the catalog of TCR beta chain sequences. In a later analysis, TCR nucleotide sequences were compared against IMGT/GENE-DB human TR gene sequences so that V and J genes could be assigned. Using the TCRdist pipeline, a later analysis assigned CDR3 sequences along with most-parsimonious VDJ recombination scenarios. In a later analysis, each TCR beta chain was defined by its CDR3 amino acid sequence together with its V-gene family, and reads without a unique V-gene family were excluded. A later analysis removed 592 highly shared, low-generation-probability nucleotide sequences to deal with suspected cross-contamination and a sequencing artifact. In a later analysis, a clonal expansion index for each public chain was calculated from normalized within-repertoire ranks of inferred template counts. Generation probabilities in a later analysis came from a VDJ recombination model fitted to out-of-frame rearrangements, and those results were checked against IGoR. In a later analysis, hypergeometric tests were used to score TCR-TCR, TCR-HLA and TCR-CMV co-occurrence, with a repertoire-size bias correction applied to TCR pairs. To estimate false discovery rates, a later analysis permuted the HLA or CMV assignments 20 times. In a later analysis, co-occurring TCRs were grouped with DBSCAN, and TCRdist sequence similarity was added when clustering was performed within HLA-allele-positive subsets. Repertoires with fewer than 30,000 or more than 120,000 public chains were left out of co-occurrence clustering, as were a handful of repertoires with anomalous nucleotide sharing. In TCRdb, the immuneACCESS table is reduced to in-frame sequences with V and J assigned. These tables do not hold every clone; where another copy was compared, an unresolved V gene accounts for under half, and the others remain unexplained. V, J and clone size are taken as reported in that table, and D and trimming were inferred from the DNA itself. This sample lists 100,000 to 150,000 clones; about 79% were detected once. Clones ranked in the top ten supply about 1.7% of the sample.

The cysteine opens and the phenylalanine closes a CDR3 of 14 amino acids. Only the CDR3 portion is preserved as DNA: 42 bases, with reading frame beginning at the first base. Trimming costs V 6 bases and J 3 bases, and their ends lie 15 bases apart. CDR1 MDHEN and CDR2 SYDVKM were looked up in the germline V gene. The receptor was isolated from a female donor in good health and CMV-seropositive. Recombination linked TRBV28 to TRBJ2-7, with a weak D call of TRBD2 (6 bases match). Source material: PBMCs. The encoded CDR3 is CASSPGGFRYEQYF. The DNA sequence reads TGTGCCAGCAGCCCTGGAGGGTTCCGCTACGAGCAGTACTTC.